Following are 11 T cell receptor beta chains from one sample sequenced in a study of STAT5B mutations in CD4+ large granular lymphocyte leukemia. Generated by immunoSEQ multiplex PCR, the TCRdb table keeps only in-frame clones and is missing some. The sample has 30,000 to 40,000 clones; 69% are singletons. Sequencing was performed on CD4+ T cells from blood buffy coats. Receptors originate from a human donor in good health.

The chain uses TRBV4-3 and TRBJ2-1, with D hard to call. Germline V gene lookup returns CDR1 LGHNA and CDR2 YSLEER. V was trimmed by 1 base and J by 4 bases, leaving 11 bases between them. The CDR3 is made up of 15 amino acids. The CDR3: CASSQVGMGYNEQFF. For the CDR3, the DNA is TGCGCCAGCAGCCAAGTTGGTATGGGGTACAATGAGCAGTTCTTC.

This chain joins TRBV7-8 and TRBJ1-2, with 7 bases fitting TRBD1. Trimming cost V 5 bases and J 0 bases; bases outside gene matches: 12. CDR1 and CDR2 (germline): SGHVS, FQNEAQ. The CDR3 is 17 amino acids. CDR3 in DNA: TGTGCCAGCAGCGCAAACTTAGACAGGGTTCCTAACTATGGCTACACCTTC. Amino acids: CASSANLDRVPNYGYTF.

The table lists this clone with a few counts. This rearrangement joins TRBV7-7 to TRBJ2-3, with TRBD2 as a possible D gene (6 bases). Germline CDR1 SSHAT, CDR2 FNYEAQ (reference sequence). V was clipped by 6 bases and J by 2 bases, with 15 bases between them. The length of the CDR3 is 15 residues. The CDR3 reads CASSSGTGPTDTQYF. The CDR3 DNA follows: TGTGCCAGCAGTTCCGGGACTGGACCCACAGATACGCAGTATTTT.

This clone was seen a single time. The CDR3 coding sequence is TGTGCCAGCAGCTTCTTAAAGCGGGAGCAGTACTTC. Protein: CASSFLKREQYF. The genes are TRBV5-8 and TRBJ2-7; tentative D call: TRBD2 (5 bases). CDR3 length: 12 amino acids. V was cut by 2 bases and J by 7 bases, with 10 bases left in between. Germline CDR1 is SGHTS and CDR2 is YDEGEE.

The chain employs TRBV7-2 and TRBJ1-2, with 8 bases aligning to TRBD1. In germline, CDR1 is SGHTA, CDR2 FQGNSA. The CDR3 runs 14 residues. V was clipped by 5 bases and J by 4 bases; unmatched bases: 6. The CDR3 nucleotides are TGTGCCAGCAGCCCCGCAGGGGGCAGCTATGGCTACACCTTC. Translating gives CASSPAGGSYGYTF.

The chain recombines TRBV19 with TRBJ2-1; no reliable D call. The CDR3 has 16 amino acids. The germline V and J ends were trimmed by 8 bases and 1 base, with 18 bases remaining between them. CDR1 is LNHDA, CDR2 SQIVND, per germline (reference sequence). DNA of the CDR3: TGTGCCAGTTCTGGGCCGCGGAGCAATTCCTACAATGAGCAGTTCTTC. The encoded protein is CASSGPRSNSYNEQFF. Together with reference TRBV19 and TRBJ2-1, the CDR3 gives the full variable domain: DGGITQSPKYLFRKEGQNVTLSCEQNLNHDAMYWYRQDPGQGLRLIYYSQIVNDFQKGDIAEGYSVSREKKESFPLTVTSAQKNPTAFYLCASSGPRSNSYNEQFFGPGTRLTVL.

The V gene is TRBV9, the J gene TRBJ1-5, with D tentatively TRBD1 (5 bases). Germline V lookup: CDR1 SGDLS, CDR2 YYNGEE. This CDR3 region has 15 residues. V was trimmed by 4 bases and J by 3 bases, leaving 14 bases between them. This CDR3 reads CASSSGGVVNQPQHF. CDR3 nucleotide sequence: TGTGCCAGCAGCTCGGGAGGGGTAGTCAATCAGCCCCAGCATTTT.

The rearrangement uses TRBV15 and TRBJ1-5; D is ambiguous. The CDR3 spans 13 residues. Germline V CDR1 and CDR2: LNHNV, YYDKDF (reference sequence). Between the trimmed V and J ends, which lost 0 bases and 6 bases, there was a span of 6 bases. The CDR3 nucleotides read TGTGCCACCAGCAGAGATCTTCTTCAGCCCCAGCATTTT. It is translated as CATSRDLLQPQHF.

V gene TRBV25-1 combines with J gene TRBJ2-3; D may be TRBD1 (6 bases). Trimming cost V 6 bases and J 1 base, with 14 bases left between them. This CDR3 has 15 amino acids. CDR1 MGHDK and CDR2 SYGVNS come from the germline V gene. This CDR3 reads CASRSTGWGTDTQYF. Written as DNA, the CDR3 is TGTGCCAGCAGATCAACAGGGTGGGGCACAGATACGCAGTATTTT.

V is TRBV29-1 and J is TRBJ2-1; D may be TRBD2 (7 bases). V was clipped by 0 bases and J by 16 bases, with 19 bases between them. CDR1 and CDR2 (germline): SQVTM, ANQGSEA. The CDR3 is 13 residues long. Written as DNA, the CDR3 is TGCAGCGTTGAAGATCGGGGGGCTGCCTCGGGATTCTTC. Amino acids: CSVEDRGAASGFF.

This chain connects TRBV7-2 to TRBJ1-2, with no clear D. This CDR3 region has 13 residues. Germline V gives CDR1 SGHTA, CDR2 FQGNSA. The germline V and J ends were trimmed by 0 bases and 0 bases, with 2 bases remaining between them. The CDR3 spells CASSLATNYGYTF. In nucleotides, the CDR3 is TGTGCCAGCAGCTTAGCGACTAACTATGGCTACACCTTC.